Below, one TCR beta chain is given with its context. Other DNA sequences in the sample encode the same CDR3. This specimen belongs to a study of shared clonotypes between healthy human individuals. Germline CDR1 is KGHSH and CDR2 is LQKENI. The ends lost 2 bases at V and 4 bases at J; junction bases unmatched: 2. CDR3 length: 14 amino acids. An assay was performed, and its level was deep. Sequencing used immunoSEQ multiplex PCR; TCRdb keeps in-frame clones, though not all of them. This table holds over a million clones, about 84% found once. The sequencing input was memory CD4+ T cells from PBMCs. As for subset: CD45RA-negative fraction. This sequence originates from a man younger than 30 in good health. Some clones in this sample may be carry-over from other donors' samples. The chain links TRBV18 to TRBJ2-7; 10 positions agree with TRBD1. As DNA, the CDR3 is TGTGCCAGCTCACCAGTGGGACAGGGGTACGAGCAGTACTTC. This encodes CASSPVGQGYEQYF.